Included here is one T cell receptor (beta chain) sequence, with context. As yet, its antigen is unknown. These data come from a study of CXCR3-negative and CXCR3-positive naive CD8 T cells. Via 5' RACE with UMI labels, TRB cDNA libraries were prepared. TCRdb re-called the 5' RACE reads; every CDR3 protein appears as one record, without DNA. This table lists roughly 48,000 distinct CDR3 sequences. This CDR3 has 14 amino acids. Study findings and constraints: CD5 surface expression was similar among naive subsets, and TCR strength was estimated by inference from TRB CDR3 properties.

This receptor was obtained from a human donor in good health. Some clones in this sample may be carry-over from other donors' samples. The rearrangement links TRBV12-3 or TRBV12-4 to TRBJ2-1; TCRdb reports TRBD1, a call that lacks DNA to check it against. The sequencing sample was made of memory CD8+ T cells from blood. This CDR3 is CASSYPGQGLEQFF.